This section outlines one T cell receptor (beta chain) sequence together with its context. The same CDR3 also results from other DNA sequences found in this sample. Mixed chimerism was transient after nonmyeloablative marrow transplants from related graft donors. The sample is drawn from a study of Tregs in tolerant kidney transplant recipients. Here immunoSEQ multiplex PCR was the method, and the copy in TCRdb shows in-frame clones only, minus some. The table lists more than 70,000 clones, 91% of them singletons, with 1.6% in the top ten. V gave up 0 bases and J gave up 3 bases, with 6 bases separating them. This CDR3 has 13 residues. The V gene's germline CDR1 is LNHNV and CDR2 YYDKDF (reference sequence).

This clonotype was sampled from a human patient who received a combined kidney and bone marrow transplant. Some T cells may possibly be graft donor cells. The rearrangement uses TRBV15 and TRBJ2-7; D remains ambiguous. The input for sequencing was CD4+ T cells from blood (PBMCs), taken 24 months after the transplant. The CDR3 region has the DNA TGTGCCACCAGCAGAGATTCGGGCTACGAGCAGTACTTC. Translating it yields CATSRDSGYEQYF.